The 19 T cell receptor beta chains below were found in one sample sequenced in a study of shared clonotypes between healthy human individuals. Assay used: immunoSEQ multiplex PCR; TCRdb lists only in-frame clones, some missing. Found here are some 2.4 million clones, over 85% of them singletons; the top ten hold about 0.39%. Material for sequencing was naive CD4+ T cells from PBMCs. Subset described: CD45RA+ positively selected. These TCRs come from a man younger than 30 in good health. Some clones in this sample may be carry-over from other donors' samples.

The chain employs TRBV10-1 and TRBJ2-7, with TRBD1 as a possible D gene (6 bases). The CDR3 has 17 amino acids. Trimming left V 6 bases short and J 0 bases short, with 21 bases between. Germline values: CDR1 WNHNN, CDR2 SYGVQD (reference sequence). The DNA of the CDR3 is TGCGCCAGCAGCGAAACGACCGGGACACTCAACTCCTACGAGCAGTACTTC. Protein sequence: CASSETTGTLNSYEQYF.

The chain has TRBV5-1 and TRBJ2-2; 10 bases are shared with TRBD2. V was clipped by 3 bases and J by 5 bases; unmatched bases: 4. CDR3 length: 15 amino acids. Germline CDR1 reads SGHRS; CDR2 reads YFSETQ. CDR3 bases: TGCGCCAGCAGCTCGGTAGCGGGAGGTACCGGGGAGCTGTTTTTT. Translated, it gives CASSSVAGGTGELFF.

This clone was seen just once. The gene calls are TRBV5-1 and TRBJ2-3; D is possibly TRBD2 (6 bases). Germline V gene sequence: CDR1 SGHRS, CDR2 YFSETQ. Between the trimmed V and J ends, which lost 4 bases and 5 bases, there was a span of 20 bases. This CDR3 spans 16 amino acids. Here the CDR3 reads CASSGILGGGKDTQYF. The CDR3 DNA reads TGCGCCAGCAGCGGCATCTTGGGGGGTGGAAAAGATACGCAGTATTTT.

The chain combines TRBV19 with TRBJ1-1; D gene unclear. With 0 bases removed from V and 11 bases from J, the gap between germline ends came to 10 bases. Germline lookup yields CDR1 LNHDA and CDR2 SQIVND (reference sequence). This CDR3 is built from 12 residues. The CDR3 loop is CASSIDSGSAFF. The DNA for the CDR3 is TGTGCCAGTAGTATAGATTCGGGGAGCGCTTTCTTT.

About this clone: The same CDR3 can be traced to other DNA sequences in this sample. The V gene is TRBV11-2, the J gene TRBJ2-5; D ambiguous. Germline V CDR1 and CDR2: SGHAT, FQNNGV. Trimming shortened V by 0 bases and J by 5 bases, and 4 bases separated the two germline ends. This CDR3 has 12 amino acids. CDR3 region: CASSLDQETQYF. CDR3 sequence (DNA): TGTGCCAGCAGCTTAGATCAGGAGACCCAGTACTTC.

The chain is built from TRBV28 and TRBJ1-2, with D unresolved. CDR1 and CDR2 (germline): MDHEN, SYDVKM. CDR3 length equals 12 residues. Trimming shortened V by 1 base and J by 4 bases, and 4 bases separated the two germline ends. CDR3 sequence: CASSLFTYGYTF. CDR3 DNA sequence: TGTGCCAGCAGTTTATTCACCTATGGCTACACCTTC.

V gene TRBV7-3 combines with J gene TRBJ2-1, with D perhaps TRBD2 (6 bases). The length of the CDR3 is 13 residues. Looked up from germline, CDR1 is SGHTA and CDR2 is FQGTGA. The V end lost 5 bases, the J end lost 10 bases, and 15 bases lay between the germline ends. The CDR3 sequence is CASSLPGGGEQFF. The CDR3 region has the DNA TGTGCCAGCAGCCTCCCAGGAGGAGGGGAGCAGTTCTTC.

The rearrangement uses TRBV6-5 and TRBJ2-1, with unresolved D. V was cut by 2 bases and J by 8 bases, with 7 bases left in between. The length of the CDR3 is 12 residues. Per the germline V gene, CDR1 is MNHEY and CDR2 is SVGAGI. CDR3 sequence: CASSYGRYEQFF. In DNA form, the CDR3 reads TGTGCCAGCAGTTACGGGCGGTATGAGCAGTTCTTC.

This CDR3 reads CASSLMGDQPQHF. For the CDR3, the DNA is TGTGCCAGCAGCTTAATGGGTGATCAGCCCCAGCATTTT. This rearrangement joins TRBV7-3 to TRBJ1-5; no clear D. The CDR3 contains 13 residues. The V end lost 1 base, the J end lost 5 bases, and 6 bases lay between the germline ends. CDR1 and CDR2 from the germline V gene are SGHTA and FQGTGA.

This clone appeared a single time. The gene calls are TRBV30 and TRBJ2-5, with D perhaps assigned TRBD1 or TRBD2 (5 bases each). Trimming took 8 bases from V and 7 from J, leaving 20 bases between them. The CDR3 is 13 amino acids. CDR1 and CDR2 from the germline V gene are GTSNPN and SVGIG (reference sequence). CDR3 sequence: CAGEGNLGVTQYF. DNA of the CDR3: TGTGCCGGTGAGGGGAACCTTGGCGTGACCCAGTACTTC. Full variable domain (missing parts from reference TRBV30 and TRBJ2-5): SQTIHQWPATLVQPVGSPLSLECTVEGTSNPNLYWYRQAAGRGLQLLFYSVGIGQISSEVPQNLSASRPQDRQFILSSKKLLLSDSGFYLCAGEGNLGVTQYFGPGTRLLVL.

The chain links TRBV5-4 to TRBJ2-1; D might be TRBD1 (6 bases). Trimming stripped 7 bases from V and 1 base from J, with 12 bases between. In germline, CDR1 is SGHNT, CDR2 YYREEE (reference sequence). CDR3 length: 14 residues. CDR3 sequence reads: CASSPQGSYNEQFF. CDR3 nucleotide sequence: TGTGCCAGCTCCCCTCAGGGGTCCTACAATGAGCAGTTCTTC.

V and J are TRBV7-9 and TRBJ2-1; the D gene is possibly TRBD2 (5 bases). V was pared by 0 bases and J by 4 bases, with 10 bases between. Germline assignment: CDR1 SEHNR and CDR2 FQNEAQ (reference sequence). The CDR3 is 15 residues long. The CDR3 DNA follows: TGTGCCAGCAGCTTAGCATCGAGCGGTTACAATGAGCAGTTCTTC. Protein sequence: CASSLASSGYNEQFF. Supplemented by reference TRBV7-9 and TRBJ2-1, the full variable domain reads DTGVSQNPRHKITKRGQNVTFRCDPISEHNRLYWYRQTLGQGPEFLTYFQNEAQLEKSRLLSDRFSAERPKGSFSTLEIQRTEQGDSAMYLCASSLASSGYNEQFFGPGTRLTVL.

The genes are TRBV5-1 and TRBJ2-7; 7 bases map to TRBD2. This CDR3 is built from 16 residues. Trimming cost V 4 bases and J 2 bases; bases outside gene matches: 12. Germline V gives CDR1 SGHRS, CDR2 YFSETQ. The CDR3 nucleotides are TGCGCCAGCAGCCCGGCGAGCGGGGCCTATACCTACGAGCAGTACTTC. This codes for CASSPASGAYTYEQYF.

The chain has TRBV19 and TRBJ1-2, with TRBD1 matching 8 bases. Germline CDR1 is LNHDA and CDR2 is SQIVND (reference sequence). V trimming: 6 bases; J trimming: 5 bases; junction bases outside the gene matches: 8. This CDR3 comprises 14 residues. The CDR3 reads CASSPQQGAYGYTF. The CDR3 DNA follows: TGTGCCAGTAGCCCTCAGCAGGGGGCGTATGGCTACACCTTC. Combining the CDR3 with reference TRBV19 and TRBJ1-2 gives the whole variable domain DGGITQSPKYLFRKEGQNVTLSCEQNLNHDAMYWYRQDPGQGLRLIYYSQIVNDFQKGDIAEGYSVSREKKESFPLTVTSAQKNPTAFYLCASSPQQGAYGYTFGSGTRLTVV.

Comments on this clone: Other DNA sequences in this specimen translate into the identical CDR3. The chain uses TRBV27 and TRBJ1-5; D ambiguous. V lost 5 bases and J 3 bases, leaving 5 bases between the germline ends. The CDR3 covers 12 residues. Germline-derived CDR1 and CDR2 are MNHEY and SMNVEV (reference sequence). In DNA, the CDR3 is TGTGCCAGCAGTCCGATCAATCAGCCCCAGCATTTT. It is translated as CASSPINQPQHF.

This clone was counted only a few times. This chain uses TRBV7-3 with TRBJ1-4; D uncertain. The germline CDR1 and CDR2 sequences are SGHTA and FQGTGA. The CDR3 has 13 amino acids. Between the trimmed V and J ends, which lost 4 bases and 8 bases, there was a span of 11 bases. CDR3 coding DNA: TGTGCCAGCAGCTACGGTCCCAACGAAAAACTGTTTTTT. Encoded protein: CASSYGPNEKLFF. The full variable domain, with the rest looked up from reference TRBV7-3 and TRBJ1-4, is GAGVSQTPSNKVTEKGKYVELRCDPISGHTALYWYRQSLGQGPEFLIYFQGTGAADDSGLPNDRFFAVRPEGSVSTLKIQRTERGDSAVYLCASSYGPNEKLFFGSGTQLSVL.

The table lists this clone with a few counts. The sample contains more than one DNA sequence encoding this CDR3. The rearrangement uses TRBV4-2 and TRBJ1-1; no clear D. V lost 4 bases and J lost 1, with 1 base in between. CDR1 and CDR2 (germline): LGHNA, YNFKEQ. The CDR3 sequence is 11 residues long. CDR3 sequence: CASSRNTEAFF. The CDR3 DNA reads TGTGCCAGCAGCCGGAACACTGAAGCTTTCTTT.

The chain uses TRBV6-4 and TRBJ2-1, with 9 bases fitting TRBD2. The CDR3 is 16 amino acids. V shed 5 bases, J shed 4 bases, and the junction held 9 bases outside the gene matches. CDR1 and CDR2 (germline): MRHNA, SNTAGT. CDR3 loop: CASSQQAGGRYNEQFF. CDR3 coding DNA: TGTGCCAGCAGTCAGCAAGCGGGAGGTCGGTACAATGAGCAGTTCTTC.

CDR3 in amino acids: CASSPGTGSFFDEQYF. For the CDR3, the DNA is TGTGCCAGCAGCCCCGGGACAGGGAGTTTTTTCGACGAGCAGTACTTC. V is TRBV5-4 and J is TRBJ2-7; TRBD1 matches at 9 bases. With 4 bases clipped from V and 5 bases from J, the junction kept 13 bases outside the gene matches. This CDR3 has 16 amino acids. CDR1 and CDR2 from the germline V gene are SGHNT and YYREEE (reference sequence). The variable domain in full, completed from reference TRBV5-4 and TRBJ2-7, reads ETGVTQSPTHLIKTRGQQVTLRCSSQSGHNTVSWYQQALGQGPQFIFQYYREEENGRGNFPPRFSGLQFPNYSSELNVNALELDDSALYLCASSPGTGSFFDEQYFGPGTRLTVT.